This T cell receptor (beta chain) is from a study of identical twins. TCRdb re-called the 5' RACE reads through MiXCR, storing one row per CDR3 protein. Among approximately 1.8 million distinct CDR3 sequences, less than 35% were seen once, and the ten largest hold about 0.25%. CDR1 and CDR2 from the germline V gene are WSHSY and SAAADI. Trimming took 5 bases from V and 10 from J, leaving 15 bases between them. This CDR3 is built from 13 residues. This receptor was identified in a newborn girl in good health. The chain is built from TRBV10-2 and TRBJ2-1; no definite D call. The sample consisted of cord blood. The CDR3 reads CASSSGPNLEQFF. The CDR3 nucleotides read TGCGCCAGCAGTAGTGGACCCAACCTAGAGCAGTTCTTC.